A single sample is the source of the 10 T cell receptor beta chains below, sequenced in a study of cytomegalovirus exposure and HLA in healthy donors. Data came from immunoSEQ multiplex PCR; TCRdb stores just in-frame clones and leaves some out. The sample has tens of thousands of clones, 95% to 97% seen once. The sequenced sample consisted of PBMCs. These receptors were taken from a man aged 18 to 29 in good health and CMV-seronegative.

The J gene is TRBJ2-7, the V gene TRBV6-1; tentatively, D is TRBD1 (6 bases). CDR1 is MNHNS, CDR2 SASEGT, per germline. CDR3 length: 15 amino acids. V gave up 5 bases and J gave up 4 bases, with 18 bases separating them. CDR3 region: CASSSQQGTTYEQYF. The CDR3 bases are TGTGCCAGCAGTTCCCAACAGGGAACTACGTACGAGCAGTACTTC.

The genes are TRBV7-9 and TRBJ1-2; D is unclear. Trimming pared 0 bases from V and 8 bases from J, leaving 10 bases between. CDR3 size: 13 residues. The V gene's germline CDR1 is SEHNR and CDR2 FQNEAQ (reference sequence). The chain's CDR3 is CASSLAGSRGYTF. The CDR3 bases are TGTGCCAGCAGCTTAGCAGGGAGTCGGGGCTACACCTTC.

The V call is TRBV2, the J call TRBJ2-7, with TRBD1 matching 7 bases. V shed 3 bases and J 6 bases; nucleotides not matched to a gene: 2. Per the germline V gene, CDR1 is SNHLY and CDR2 is FYNNEI. The CDR3 consists of 12 residues. The CDR3 sequence: CASSERGREQYF. As DNA, the CDR3 is TGTGCCAGCAGTGAGAGGGGGCGCGAGCAGTACTTC.

The chain links TRBV11-3 to TRBJ1-1, with TRBD1 identical over 10 bases. The CDR3 loop spans 14 amino acids. Germline V lookup: CDR1 SGHNT, CDR2 YENEEA. The V gene end was trimmed by 5 bases and the J gene end by 4 bases; junction bases not matched to a gene: 4. DNA for the CDR3: TGTGCCAGCAGCGGACAGGGGGTAACCACTGAAGCTTTCTTT. Its protein product is CASSGQGVTTEAFF. The whole variable domain, remainder taken from reference TRBV11-3 and TRBJ1-1, is EAGVVQSPRYKIIEKKQPVAFWCNPISGHNTLYWYLQNLGQGPELLIRYENEEAVDDSQLPKDRFSAERLKGVDSTLKIQPAELGDSAVYLCASSGQGVTTEAFFGQGTRLTVV.

This chain joins TRBV6-5 and TRBJ2-7; D gene unclear. CDR3 size: 11 residues. V lost 6 bases and J lost 4, with 7 bases in between. Germline CDR1 and CDR2: MNHEY and SVGAGI. CDR3 sequence (DNA): TGTGCCAGCAGCTCCCCGTACGAGCAGTACTTC. Its protein is CASSSPYEQYF.

V and J are TRBV29-1 and TRBJ2-2; D might be TRBD1 (5 bases). The CDR3 runs 14 residues. Trimming stripped 2 bases from V and 1 base from J, with 8 bases between. CDR1 SQVTM and CDR2 ANQGSEA come from the germline V gene. DNA for the CDR3: TGCAGCGTTGAACTCAGGGTGAACACCGGGGAGCTGTTTTTT. Translating gives CSVELRVNTGELFF.

This chain joins TRBV5-4 and TRBJ1-2, with D tentatively TRBD1 (5 bases). V shed 4 bases and J shed 3 bases, with 22 bases lying between them. This CDR3 has 17 amino acids. CDR1 SGHNT and CDR2 YYREEE come from the germline V gene (reference sequence). In DNA form, the CDR3 reads TGTGCCAGCAGCGGCGGTAGGGGAACGGCCAGGGACTATGGCTACACCTTC. It specifies CASSGGRGTARDYGYTF.

This chain connects TRBV2 to TRBJ2-7; TRBD1 matches at 12 bases. The junction had 4 bases not matched to a gene; V was cut back by 3 bases and J by 4 bases. The CDR3 spans 15 residues. Per the germline V gene, CDR1 is SNHLY and CDR2 is FYNNEI. The CDR3 bases are TGTGCCAGCAGTGAGGGGGGACAGGGGGCGTACGAGCAGTACTTC. Protein: CASSEGGQGAYEQYF.

This clone was seen only a few times. The chain uses TRBV6-5 and TRBJ1-2; D is ambiguous. Trimming shortened V by 2 bases and J by 4 bases, and 8 bases separated the two germline ends. The CDR3 spans 13 residues. Germline V gene sequence: CDR1 MNHEY, CDR2 SVGAGI. The CDR3 protein is CASSYGSGYGYTF. The CDR3 nucleotides read TGTGCCAGCAGTTACGGCAGCGGCTATGGCTACACCTTC.

This chain joins TRBV5-6 and TRBJ1-5, with D possibly matching TRBD1 (6 bases). V lost 5 bases and J lost 6, with 12 bases in between. CDR3 length: 13 residues. Per germline, CDR1 SGHDT and CDR2 YYEEEE. The CDR3 bases are TGTGCCAGCAGTTCAGGGGAGGGTCAGCCCCAGCATTTT. Its protein product is CASSSGEGQPQHF.